The clone carrying this T cell receptor (beta chain) was detected only a few times. The sample is drawn from a study of blood T cell repertoires in COVID-19. Participants came from roughly 25 US areas, aged roughly 18 to 89 years. Cohorts were based on clinical histories the participants reported. Trimming removed 2 bases at V and 3 bases at J, with 11 bases between. The CDR3 loop spans 14 amino acids. Germline V gene lookup returns CDR1 SEHNR and CDR2 FQNEAQ (reference sequence). Data came from immunoSEQ multiplex PCR; TCRdb stores just in-frame clones and leaves some out. This table holds under 250,000 clones, 70% to 85% found once.

Source material: PBMCs or T cells enriched from blood (not recorded which). J is TRBJ2-7 and V is TRBV7-9; D unresolved. This TCR derives from a woman aged 60 to 75 who had recovered from COVID-19. CDR3 DNA sequence: TGTGCCAGCAGCTTAAGCACCACTGACTACGAGCAGTACTTC. The encoded protein is CASSLSTTDYEQYF.